This T cell receptor beta chain was sequenced for a study of patients and donors after allogeneic stem cell transplantation. Germline values: CDR1 MNHEY, CDR2 SVGAGI. The V end lost 6 bases, the J end lost 3 bases, and 12 bases lay between the germline ends. The CDR3 has 14 residues. TCRdb fed the RT-PCR reads into MiXCR, producing one record per CDR3 protein. This repertoire shows some 90,000 distinct CDR3 sequences, about 48% found once; its top ten account for approximately 66%. This chain links TRBV6-5 with TRBJ1-5; D gene unclear. Sequencing was carried out using blood, either unsorted or a sorted T cell fraction (not recorded which). The source is a human donor who was either an allogeneic HSCT recipient or a stem cell or donor lymphocyte infusion donor (not recorded which). It is not recorded whose cells these are; they may come from a transplant donor. The CDR3 nucleotides are TGTGCCAGCAGCTCGCCAGGATTCAATCAGCCCCAGCATTTT. Its translation: CASSSPGFNQPQHF.